The 11 T cell receptor beta chains below all came from one sample that was sequenced in a study of cytomegalovirus exposure and HLA in healthy donors. Both 60 Vbeta primers and 13 Jbeta primers went into the PCR. Here immunoSEQ multiplex PCR was the method, and the copy in TCRdb shows in-frame clones only, minus some. The table records about 64,000 clones, roughly 87% of them present only once. The specimen was PBMCs. The receptor set was obtained from a female donor in good health and CMV-seronegative.

This chain connects TRBV28 to TRBJ2-7; maybe TRBD1 (6 bases). The CDR3 runs to 13 residues. The ends were cut back, 7 bases at V and 6 bases at J, with 16 bases in the middle. Germline V gene sequence: CDR1 MDHEN, CDR2 SYDVKM. In DNA, the CDR3 is TGTGCCAGCACCTCACAGGGTGATTTCGAGCAGTACTTC. Translated: CASTSQGDFEQYF. Full variable domain (remainder filled in from reference TRBV28 and TRBJ2-7): DVKVTQSSRYLVKRTGEKVFLECVQDMDHENMFWYRQDPGLGLRLIYFSYDVKMKEKGDIPEGYSVSREKKERFSLILESASTNQTSMYLCASTSQGDFEQYFGPGTRLTVT.

The chain has TRBV5-1 and TRBJ2-3; 7 bases line up with TRBD2. V lost 4 bases and J lost 4; bases outside the gene matches: 6. Germline V gene lookup returns CDR1 SGHRS and CDR2 YFSETQ. The CDR3 runs to 14 residues. CDR3 DNA sequence: TGCGCCAGCAGCGCACGACTAGCTTCAGATACGCAGTATTTT. Encoded protein: CASSARLASDTQYF.

The chain carries TRBV2 and TRBJ1-2; 8 nucleotides line up with TRBD1. The CDR3 spans 14 residues. The V segment lost 4 bases and the J segment 4 bases; nucleotides outside the gene matches: 5. Germline assignment: CDR1 SNHLY and CDR2 FYNNEI. The CDR3 DNA is TGTGCCAGCAGTGGACAGGGGCTTGGCTATGGCTACACCTTC. It encodes CASSGQGLGYGYTF.

The chain employs TRBV6-5 and TRBJ2-6; D gene ambiguous. Germline V gene lookup returns CDR1 MNHEY and CDR2 SVGAGI. The CDR3 sequence is 15 residues long. V lost 6 bases and J lost 5, with 14 bases in between. The CDR3 here is CASSFTIGRANVLTF. CDR3 nucleotide sequence: TGTGCCAGCAGCTTTACAATTGGTCGGGCCAACGTCCTGACTTTC.

The chain employs TRBV28 and TRBJ2-5, with TRBD1 identical over 9 bases. The last part of the DNA fits TRBJ2-7 better; the J call may be wrong. CDR1 and CDR2 from the germline V gene are MDHEN and SYDVKM. The CDR3 is 14 amino acids. CDR3 DNA: TGTGCCAGCAGAGTAATCGGACAGGGGTACGAGCAGTACTTC. Translating it yields CASRVIGQGYEQYF.

The J gene is TRBJ2-2, the V gene TRBV2; 9 positions match TRBD2. V was pared by 0 bases and J by 7 bases, with 12 bases of the junction left unmatched. Germline CDR1 SNHLY, CDR2 FYNNEI. The CDR3 is 18 residues long. This CDR3 is CASSEALPAGGPFGELFF. CDR3 nucleotides: TGTGCCAGCAGTGAAGCGCTTCCGGCGGGAGGGCCGTTCGGGGAGCTGTTTTTT.

The table lists this clone with a count of one. The chain is built from TRBV6-4 and TRBJ2-3; D unresolved. This CDR3 has 14 residues. In germline, CDR1 is MRHNA, CDR2 SNTAGT. V was trimmed by 4 bases and J by 1 base, leaving 9 bases between them. This chain's CDR3 is CASSVGSGTDTQYF. CDR3 DNA: TGTGCCAGCAGTGTTGGTAGTGGCACAGATACGCAGTATTTT.

The chain joins TRBV6-1 to TRBJ1-4; D may be TRBD1 (5 bases). CDR1 MNHNS and CDR2 SASEGT come from the germline V gene. V was trimmed by 0 bases and J by 4 bases, leaving 9 bases between them. The CDR3 length is 15 residues. CDR3 in DNA: TGTGCCAGCAGTGAAGCGCAGGACAATAATGAAAAACTGTTTTTT. Protein: CASSEAQDNNEKLFF.

The gene calls are TRBV6-1 and TRBJ2-7; 11 bases map to TRBD2. Germline V CDR1 and CDR2: MNHNS, SASEGT. V lost 7 bases to trimming and J lost 5 bases; unmatched junction nucleotides: 4. The CDR3 is made up of 13 amino acids. CDR3 in amino acids: CASILAGGDEQYF. The CDR3 DNA reads TGTGCCAGCATTCTAGCGGGGGGAGACGAGCAGTACTTC.

This chain links TRBV4-2 with TRBJ2-1; 7 bases align to TRBD2. Germline CDR1 and CDR2: LGHNA and YNFKEQ. After removal of 0 bases from V and 0 bases from J, the junction contained 5 bases not matched to a gene. The CDR3 loop spans 17 amino acids. Here the CDR3 DNA reads TGTGCCAGCAGCCAAGACCGGGACTATAGCTCCTACAATGAGCAGTTCTTC. It codes for CASSQDRDYSSYNEQFF.

V usage is TRBV2 and J usage is TRBJ2-5; 13 positions agree with TRBD2. CDR3 length: 16 residues. Germline V CDR1 and CDR2: SNHLY, FYNNEI. Trimming removed 4 bases from V and 4 bases from J; junction bases left unmatched: 6. The CDR3 DNA follows: TGTGCCAGCAGTGTGGCACTAGCGGGGGGGTCAGAGACCCAGTACTTC. The encoded protein is CASSVALAGGSETQYF.